These 25 T cell receptor beta chains share one sample of origin, sequenced in a study of T cell repertoires in cytomegalovirus infection (dated 2019 in TCRdb). Their recognized antigens are unknown. Reading the label with the study, this specimen's treatment or condition is: in vitro stimulation with specific CMV peptide epitopes to enrich CMV-specific T cells. The listed sequencing device is Illumina HiSeq 1500. The raw public reads went through TCRdb reprocessing: fastp at Q25, MiXCR clone calling, in-frame beta chains kept. Under each unique CDR3 protein, matching rows form one entry showing the most common genes and DNA. In all, the sample holds 680,000 or so distinct CDR3 sequences, and around 35% of those were seen once. About 18% of the sample goes to the ten largest clones. This specimen was cultured PBMCs, taken from culture after CMV antigen stimulation. All receptors come from a human donor in good health (CMV status not recorded). Some clones in this sample may be carry-over from other donors' samples.

The chain is built from TRBV7-6 and TRBJ2-5, with D possibly being TRBD1 (6 bases). This CDR3 is built from 14 residues. V lost 3 bases to trimming and J lost 2 bases, with 10 bases between them. The germline gives CDR1 SGHVS, CDR2 FNYEAQ. This CDR3 is CASSLIQGQETQYF. In DNA form, the CDR3 reads TGTGCCAGCAGCTTGATACAGGGACAAGAGACCCAGTACTTC.

This chain joins TRBV5-1 and TRBJ2-1; D is ambiguous. The germline V and J ends were trimmed by 2 bases and 4 bases, with 10 bases remaining between them. The CDR3 spans 14 residues. Germline CDR1 is SGHRS and CDR2 is YFSETQ. The CDR3 DNA is TGCGCCAGCAGCTTTCGGGCAGTATACAATGAGCAGTTCTTC. It encodes CASSFRAVYNEQFF.

This clonotype has ten or more counts. This chain links TRBV7-2 with TRBJ2-1; the D gene could be TRBD1 or TRBD2 (5 bases each). CDR1 SGHTA and CDR2 FQGNSA come from the germline V gene. The CDR3 covers 12 residues. V was trimmed by 3 bases and J by 7 bases, leaving 7 bases between them. The CDR3 sequence is CASSFWGNEQFF. The CDR3 region has the DNA TGTGCCAGCAGCTTCTGGGGGAATGAGCAGTTCTTC.

This clonotype was picked up a small number of times. The chain combines TRBV4-3 with TRBJ2-3; 7 bases line up with TRBD2. Trimming removed 2 bases from V and 9 bases from J; junction bases left unmatched: 5. CDR3 length: 13 amino acids. The V gene's germline CDR1 is LGHNA and CDR2 YSLEER. The CDR3 coding sequence is TGCGCCAGCAGCCAAATGGCGGGAGACACGCAGTATTTT. As protein: CASSQMAGDTQYF.

The chain recombines TRBV28 with TRBJ2-3; no reliable D call. Germline V lookup: CDR1 MDHEN, CDR2 SYDVKM. Trimming shortened V by 7 bases and J by 0 bases, and 11 bases separated the two germline ends. The CDR3 has 14 amino acids. The CDR3 nucleotides read TGTGCCAGCACCACGACCGGGAGCACAGATACGCAGTATTTT. Residues: CASTTTGSTDTQYF. Drawing the rest from reference TRBV28 and TRBJ2-3, the complete variable domain is DVKVTQSSRYLVKRTGEKVFLECVQDMDHENMFWYRQDPGLGLRLIYFSYDVKMKEKGDIPEGYSVSREKKERFSLILESASTNQTSMYLCASTTTGSTDTQYFGPGTRLTVL.

This chain joins TRBV14 and TRBJ2-1; D is tentatively TRBD1 or TRBD2 (6 bases each). Trimming left V 4 bases short and J 0 bases short, with 19 bases between. This CDR3 is built from 18 residues. CDR1 and CDR2 (germline): SGHDN, FVKESK. The CDR3 reads CASSRPKGGASSYNEQFF. In nucleotides, the CDR3 is TGTGCCAGCAGCCGACCGAAGGGGGGTGCGAGCTCCTACAATGAGCAGTTCTTC.

The table lists this clonotype with a few counts. This rearrangement joins TRBV19 to TRBJ2-1, with D maybe TRBD2 (5 bases). Trimming stripped 7 bases from V and 9 bases from J, with 28 bases between. This CDR3 region has 17 residues. Germline V lookup: CDR1 LNHDA, CDR2 SQIVND (reference sequence). The CDR3 sequence: CASNSPARAGGPGEQFF. CDR3 coding DNA: TGTGCCAGTAATAGCCCCGCTCGCGCGGGCGGCCCTGGTGAGCAGTTCTTC.

In its sample, this clonotype was seen many times. The chain links TRBV7-2 to TRBJ2-7; TRBD1 agrees at 9 bases. The length of the CDR3 is 14 residues. Germline V gives CDR1 SGHTA, CDR2 FQGNSA. V was clipped by 3 bases and J by 7 bases; unmatched bases: 7. Written as DNA, the CDR3 is TGTGCCAGCAGCTTTCGGGACAGGGCCTGGGAGCAGTACTTC. Amino acid sequence: CASSFRDRAWEQYF.

This clonotype was seen more than once but under ten times. This rearrangement joins TRBV7-8 to TRBJ2-2; a weak D match, TRBD1 (5 bases). CDR1 and CDR2 from the germline V gene are SGHVS and FQNEAQ. This CDR3 spans 15 amino acids. Trimming took off 1 base at V and 5 bases at J, with 11 bases between the two ends. The CDR3 coding sequence is TGTGCCAGCAGCTTAGAAGGGGCGGTGACCGGGGAGCTGTTTTTT. It codes for CASSLEGAVTGELFF.

This clonotype has only a few counts. The chain employs TRBV4-3 and TRBJ2-1; D gene ambiguous. V was clipped by 0 bases and J by 2 bases, with 8 bases between them. CDR3 length equals 15 residues. CDR1 and CDR2 (germline): LGHNA, YSLEER. The CDR3 DNA is TGCGCCAGCAGCCAAGATCCTGATACCTACAATGAGCAGTTCTTC. As protein: CASSQDPDTYNEQFF.

This clonotype was recorded a few times. The chain couples TRBV5-6 to TRBJ1-1; D unresolved. The CDR3 length is 15 residues. Trimming removed 4 bases at V and 2 bases at J, with 15 bases between. Per the germline V gene, CDR1 is SGHDT and CDR2 is YYEEEE. The CDR3: CASSGPGPLNTEAFF. DNA of the CDR3: TGTGCCAGCAGCGGGCCGGGTCCGTTAAACACTGAAGCTTTCTTT.

A remark on this clonotype: This may be a read error, as it is one base from a much larger clone. The chain recombines TRBV7-2 with TRBJ2-7; D uncertain. The V end lost 2 bases, the J end lost 3 bases, and 5 bases lay between the germline ends. CDR1 SGHTA and CDR2 FQGNSA come from the germline V gene. There are 12 residues in the CDR3. Here the CDR3 reads CASSLPLYEQYF. The DNA of the CDR3 is TGTGCCAGCAGCTTACCGCTCTACGAGCAGTACTTC.

This clonotype occurred many times. The chain has TRBV7-2 and TRBJ2-3; no definite D call. The germline V gene encodes CDR1 SGHTA and CDR2 FQGNSA. The CDR3 has 13 amino acids. The germline V and J ends were trimmed by 1 base and 5 bases, with 7 bases remaining between them. CDR3 sequence: CASSLGPVDTQYF. The CDR3 region has the DNA TGTGCCAGCAGCTTAGGGCCGGTAGATACGCAGTATTTT.

This clonotype appeared a single time. The chain uses TRBV20-1 and TRBJ1-6; no clear D gene. The CDR3 extends over 16 amino acids. The ends were cut back, 0 bases at V and 3 bases at J, with 12 bases in the middle. Germline CDR1 and CDR2: DFQATT and SNEGSKA (reference sequence). The chain's CDR3 is CSAREGTPVYNSPLHF. In nucleotides, the CDR3 is TGCAGTGCTAGAGAGGGAACGCCAGTCTATAATTCACCCCTCCACTTT.

The V and J genes are TRBV30 and TRBJ1-1; D is unresolved. CDR1 and CDR2 (germline): GTSNPN, SVGIG (reference sequence). Trimming shortened V by 0 bases and J by 3 bases, and 11 bases separated the two germline ends. This CDR3 region has 14 residues. CDR3 loop: CAWSVVVDHTEAFF. The CDR3 DNA sequence: TGTGCCTGGAGTGTAGTAGTTGACCACACTGAAGCTTTCTTT.

This chain joins TRBV5-6 and TRBJ1-2; D possibly corresponds to TRBD1 (5 bases). CDR1 SGHDT and CDR2 YYEEEE come from the germline V gene. V shed 0 bases and J shed 6 bases, with 12 bases lying between them. The CDR3 runs to 14 residues. For the CDR3, the DNA is TGTGCCAGCAGCTTGGGAGGGGCCGGCCATGGCTACACCTTC. It codes for CASSLGGAGHGYTF.

This clonotype was counted only a few times. The CDR3 reads CASSRQGGGSYEQYF. CDR3 coding DNA: TGTGCCAGCAGTCGACAGGGGGGAGGGTCCTACGAGCAGTACTTC. This chain connects TRBV6-6 to TRBJ2-7; 9 bases line up with TRBD1. V shed 5 bases, J shed 1 base, and the junction held 6 bases outside the gene matches. The CDR3 contains 15 residues. Germline V gene sequence: CDR1 MNHNY, CDR2 SVGAGI (reference sequence).

The rearrangement links TRBV11-2 to TRBJ1-4; D is undetermined. The V gene's germline CDR1 is SGHAT and CDR2 FQNNGV. V lost 4 bases, J lost 4 bases, and 16 bases lay in between. There are 16 residues in the CDR3. CDR3 sequence reads: CASSSPVNSVNEKLFF. DNA of the CDR3: TGTGCCAGCAGCTCCCCTGTTAATAGTGTTAATGAAAAACTGTTTTTT. Together with reference TRBV11-2 and TRBJ1-4, the CDR3 gives the full variable domain: EAGVAQSPRYKIIEKRQSVAFWCNPISGHATLYWYQQILGQGPKLLIQFQNNGVVDDSQLPKDRFSAERLKGVDSTLKIQPAKLEDSAVYLCASSSPVNSVNEKLFFGSGTQLSVL.

V usage is TRBV4-1 and J usage is TRBJ2-1, with a weak D call TRBD2 (5 bases). Germline values: CDR1 MGHRA, CDR2 YSYEKL. CDR3 length equals 14 residues. The ends were cut back, 0 bases at V and 9 bases at J, with 12 bases in the middle. The CDR3 loop is CASSQERSGVEQFF. The CDR3 nucleotides read TGCGCCAGCAGCCAAGAAAGATCCGGGGTTGAGCAGTTCTTC.

V and J are TRBV20-1 and TRBJ2-1; D might be TRBD1 or TRBD2, each matching 5 bases. CDR3 length: 15 residues. Germline V gives CDR1 DFQATT, CDR2 SNEGSKA (reference sequence). The ends were cut back, 0 bases at V and 3 bases at J, with 12 bases in the middle. The CDR3 coding sequence is TGCAGTGCTAGAGATCTGGGGGTGTACTACAATGAGCAGTTCTTC. Its translation: CSARDLGVYYNEQFF.

About this clonotype itself: Germline and junction disagree at one end, which may indicate a read error. CDR3: CSARILGQPQHF. The CDR3 DNA sequence: TGCAGTGCTAGAATCCTGGGACAGCCTCAGCATTTT. The chain joins TRBV20-1 to TRBJ1-5; TRBD1 matches at 7 bases. From germline, CDR1 is DFQATT and CDR2 SNEGSKA (reference sequence). The CDR3 consists of 12 residues.

Only a few counts were recorded for this clonotype. The J gene is TRBJ2-7, the V gene TRBV6-1; D gene unclear. CDR1 MNHNS and CDR2 SASEGT come from the germline V gene. The CDR3 totals 14 residues. Deletions cut 6 bases from V and 2 bases from J, with 14 bases between. The CDR3 here is CASRARLEAYEQYF. DNA for the CDR3: TGTGCCAGCAGGGCCCGCCTAGAAGCCTACGAGCAGTACTTC.

The chain links TRBV6-1 to TRBJ2-1, with D possibly TRBD1 on 5 matching bases. The CDR3 sequence is 15 residues long. The V gene's germline CDR1 is MNHNS and CDR2 SASEGT. V gave up 5 bases and J gave up 1 base, with 12 bases separating them. CDR3 DNA: TGTGCCAGCAGTCCCCAAGACAGTTCCTACAATGAGCAGTTCTTC. This encodes CASSPQDSSYNEQFF.

V is TRBV12-3 or TRBV12-4 and J is TRBJ2-7; D may be TRBD1 (5 bases). V dropped 2 bases and J dropped 2 bases, with 10 bases sitting between them. The CDR3 has 14 amino acids. The CDR3 region is CASSLLDIPYEQYF. CDR3 sequence (DNA): TGTGCCAGCAGTTTACTGGACATCCCCTACGAGCAGTACTTC.

This clonotype was counted only a few times. V and J are TRBV4-3 and TRBJ1-1; no definite D call. Trimming cost V 1 base and J 0 bases, with 12 bases left between them. This CDR3 is built from 16 residues. Germline V gene lookup returns CDR1 LGHNA and CDR2 YSLEER. CDR3 sequence: CASSQGKPGLNTEAFF. CDR3 bases: TGCGCCAGCAGCCAAGGAAAACCAGGTTTGAACACTGAAGCTTTCTTT.